This T cell receptor beta chain was obtained from a study of CD8+ T cells in alopecia areata. Study details: Severity scores in treated patients reflected the percentage of scalp affected.

Study-wide points: Many expanded lesional clones remained in scalp and blood on tofacitinib. Just one nonresponder means the tie between baseline CD8+ expansion and response stays uncertain.

Isolated RNA was reverse transcribed into cDNA used as the sequencing template. Generated by immunoSEQ multiplex PCR, the TCRdb table keeps only in-frame clones and is missing some. The sample yields 170,000 or so clones, 40% to 65% seen once. Treatment defined: oral pan-JAK inhibitor, 5-10 mg twice daily. Germline V gene lookup returns CDR1 MNHEY and CDR2 SVGAGI. V lost 6 bases, J lost 4 bases, and 6 bases lay in between. The CDR3 is 11 amino acids. Of note for this clone: Its specificity is unknown.

The sequenced sample was CD8+ T cells sorted from blood, obtained at week 24, from a patient treated with tofacitinib. This TCR derives from a human donor with alopecia areata. The rearrangement links TRBV6-5 to TRBJ1-1; the D is unclear. For the CDR3, the DNA is TGTGCCAGCAGACGGGGCACTGAAGCTTTCTTT. Encoded protein: CASRRGTEAFF.